The 26 T cell receptor beta chains below come from one sample, sequenced in a study of Ad26.COV2.S vaccination and SARS-CoV-2 variants (dated by TCRdb to the early 2020s). This specimen's treatment or condition label, interpreted: some 20 received Ad26.COV2.S at low or high dose, single or two shots; roughly five received placebo; per-sample allocation not given. For vaccine and placebo recipients, repertoires were sequenced using samples collected on day 63 after the first injection. The library was generated by the immunoSEQ multiplex PCR assay. TCRdb took this table from immuneACCESS and kept in-frame rearrangements with V and J called. Such tables lack part of the clones; where checked against another copy, unresolved V genes explain under half of the gap, and the rest is unexplained. This sample lists 300,000 to 400,000 clones; roughly 90% were detected once. The ten largest account for approximately 5.9% of the sample.

Here the sequenced sample was peripheral blood, taken in a trial of Ad26.COV2.S vaccine versus placebo. Source of these receptors: a person between 18 and 65 years old who received the Ad26.COV2.S COVID-19 vaccine or a placebo.

A remark on this clone: The sample carries other DNA sequences with the same CDR3. This chain connects TRBV5-1 to TRBJ2-7, with 8 positions matching TRBD1. Germline V gene data show CDR1 as SGHRS and CDR2 as YFSETQ. V lost 1 base and J lost 6; bases outside the gene matches: 6. The CDR3 has 14 amino acids. CDR3 coding DNA: TGCGCCAGCAGCTTGTTCGGACAGGGCGGCGAGCAGTACTTC. Protein product: CASSLFGQGGEQYF.

The rearrangement joins TRBV4-2 to TRBJ2-3, with D perhaps TRBD1 (5 bases). There are 14 residues in the CDR3. Trimming took 1 base from V and 4 from J, leaving 9 bases between them. Germline values: CDR1 LGHNA, CDR2 YNFKEQ. DNA of the CDR3: TGTGCCAGCAGCCAAGCTGACAGCGCAGATACGCAGTATTTT. This translates into CASSQADSADTQYF.

The chain joins TRBV11-2 to TRBJ2-7; the D gene is possibly TRBD2 (5 bases). CDR3 length equals 16 residues. Trimming left V 0 bases short and J 6 bases short, with 18 bases between. Germline V gene sequence: CDR1 SGHAT, CDR2 FQNNGV. CDR3 protein: CASSLDREIGFREQYF. DNA of the CDR3: TGTGCCAGCAGCTTAGATAGGGAGATTGGGTTTCGCGAGCAGTACTTC.

The chain links TRBV18 to TRBJ2-1, with 7 nucleotides matching TRBD2. This CDR3 spans 16 amino acids. Germline V gene data show CDR1 as KGHSH and CDR2 as LQKENI. J was trimmed by 0 bases and V by 5 bases; bases with no gene match: 7. The CDR3 loop is CASSEERGVSYNEQFF. CDR3 nucleotides: TGTGCCAGCTCAGAGGAACGGGGGGTCTCCTACAATGAGCAGTTCTTC.

This clone was detected a few times. The chain joins TRBV7-9 to TRBJ1-1; 8 bases map to TRBD1. V was clipped by 2 bases and J by 4 bases; unmatched bases: 3. CDR3 length equals 14 residues. The V gene's germline CDR1 is SEHNR and CDR2 FQNEAQ (reference sequence). The CDR3 sequence: CASSLQGAGTEAFF. Written as DNA, the CDR3 is TGTGCCAGCAGCTTACAGGGGGCGGGCACTGAAGCTTTCTTT.

The V gene is TRBV6-4, the J gene TRBJ2-5; the match to TRBD2 covers 10 bases. This CDR3 has 15 amino acids. Unmatched junction bases numbered 2, after V lost 2 bases and J lost 2 bases. Germline lookup yields CDR1 MRHNA and CDR2 SNTAGT. CDR3 region: CASSDEAGGQETQYF. The CDR3 DNA reads as TGTGCCAGCAGTGACGAAGCGGGAGGGCAAGAGACCCAGTACTTC.

This clone came up a few times. This chain connects TRBV14 to TRBJ2-7; TRBD1 agrees at 10 bases. The CDR3 is made up of 15 amino acids. V lost 1 base and J lost 2; bases outside the gene matches: 2. The germline gives CDR1 SGHDN, CDR2 FVKESK. This CDR3 reads CASSQGQGATYEQYF. The CDR3, as DNA: TGTGCCAGCAGCCAAGGACAGGGGGCAACCTACGAGCAGTACTTC. Variable domain in full (rest from reference TRBV14 and TRBJ2-7): EAGVTQFPSHSVIEKGQTVTLRCDPISGHDNLYWYRRVMGKEIKFLLHFVKESKQDESGMPNNRFLAERTGGTYSTLKVQPAELEDSGVYFCASSQGQGATYEQYFGPGTRLTVT.

The V gene is TRBV28, the J gene TRBJ2-4; the match to TRBD1 covers 9 bases. Unmatched junction bases numbered 4, after V lost 6 bases and J lost 1 base. CDR1 is MDHEN and CDR2 is SYDVKM in the germline V gene. This CDR3 has 15 residues. The CDR3 region has the DNA TGTGCCAGCAGCCTACAGGGGGCTGCCAAAAACATTCAGTACTTC. It codes for CASSLQGAAKNIQYF.

The V and J genes are TRBV5-4 and TRBJ2-7; TRBD1 agrees at 7 bases. Germline loops: CDR1 SGHNT, CDR2 YYREEE (reference sequence). CDR3 length: 12 amino acids. Trimming at V came to 9 bases and at J to 2 bases, leaving 5 bases not matched to a gene. The CDR3 sequence is CATHGTAYEQYF. CDR3 nucleotides: TGTGCCACACACGGGACAGCCTACGAGCAGTACTTC. Looking up the rest from reference TRBV5-4 and TRBJ2-7 gives the full variable domain: ETGVTQSPTHLIKTRGQQVTLRCSSQSGHNTVSWYQQALGQGPQFIFQYYREEENGRGNFPPRFSGLQFPNYSSELNVNALELDDSALYLCATHGTAYEQYFGPGTRLTVT.

The sample holds one count of this clone. The chain uses TRBV5-6 and TRBJ2-3; no clear D. From germline, CDR1 is SGHDT and CDR2 YYEEEE. CDR3 length: 11 residues. The V gene lost 3 bases and the J gene lost 3 bases, with 2 bases spanning the gap. CDR3 region: CASSYTDTQYF. DNA of the CDR3: TGTGCCAGCAGCTATACAGATACGCAGTATTTT.

The genes are TRBV5-1 and TRBJ1-2; D is perhaps TRBD1 (5 bases). The CDR3 is made up of 14 amino acids. Per the germline V gene, CDR1 is SGHRS and CDR2 is YFSETQ. V lost 4 bases and J 2 bases, leaving 12 bases between the germline ends. CDR3 residues: CASSPTQGNYGYTF. The DNA for the CDR3 is TGCGCCAGCAGCCCAACTCAGGGCAACTATGGCTACACCTTC.

This sequence joins TRBV28 and TRBJ2-7; TRBD2 matches 8 bases. Looked up from germline, CDR1 is MDHEN and CDR2 is SYDVKM. This CDR3 spans 15 amino acids. V gave up 5 bases and J gave up 6 bases; unmatched junction bases: 12. The CDR3 DNA reads TGTGCCAGCAGTCCCCGGGGGGGTAGTTCGAGCGAGCAGTACTTC. Translation gives CASSPRGGSSSEQYF.

V usage is TRBV29-1 and J usage is TRBJ2-5; no definite D call. Germline CDR1 and CDR2: SQVTM and ANQGSEA. V lost 7 bases to trimming and J lost 4 bases, with 10 bases between them. This CDR3 has 11 residues. Here the CDR3 DNA reads TGCAGCGCCCAGCCTAGAGAGACCCAGTACTTC. Protein sequence: CSAQPRETQYF.

The J gene is TRBJ1-6, the V gene TRBV30; tentatively, D is TRBD1 (6 bases). CDR3 size: 12 residues. From germline, CDR1 is GTSNPN and CDR2 SVGIG (reference sequence). V gave up 3 bases and J gave up 10 bases, with 10 bases separating them. The CDR3 DNA sequence: TGTGCCTGGAGACCTCAGGGGTCACCCCTCCACTTT. This sequence encodes CAWRPQGSPLHF.

This chain connects TRBV27 to TRBJ1-1; D not certain. V was cut by 5 bases and J by 3 bases, with 10 bases left in between. CDR3 length: 13 residues. Germline V CDR1 and CDR2: MNHEY, SMNVEV (reference sequence). CDR3 loop: CASSPRIDTEAFF. CDR3 coding DNA: TGTGCCAGCAGTCCTCGAATTGACACTGAAGCTTTCTTT.

The gene calls are TRBV25-1 and TRBJ2-7, with 10 positions matching TRBD2. Unmatched junction bases numbered 8, after V lost 1 base and J lost 5 bases. CDR3 length equals 16 residues. The V gene's germline CDR1 is MGHDK and CDR2 SYGVNS. CDR3 sequence: CASSEWSGGARDEQYF. CDR3 nucleotide sequence: TGTGCCAGCAGTGAATGGAGCGGGGGGGCCCGAGACGAGCAGTACTTC.

This chain connects TRBV9 to TRBJ2-5; TRBD2 might be the D (5 bases). Trimming pared 4 bases from V and 5 bases from J, leaving 18 bases between. CDR3 length equals 15 residues. Germline CDR1 is SGDLS and CDR2 is YYNGEE. The CDR3 DNA reads as TGTGCCAGCAGCCCGACTTCGGACTGGTGGGAGACCCAGTACTTC. This codes for CASSPTSDWWETQYF. The variable domain in full, with the rest retrieved from reference TRBV9 and TRBJ2-5, is DSGVTQTPKHLITATGQRVTLRCSPRSGDLSVYWYQQSLDQGLQFLIQYYNGEERAKGNILERFSAQQFPDLHSELNLSSLELGDSALYFCASSPTSDWWETQYFGPGTRLLVL.

This chain uses TRBV7-2 with TRBJ2-1; 8 bases are shared with TRBD1. V trimming: 8 bases; J trimming: 7 bases; junction bases outside the gene matches: 16. The CDR3 length is 16 residues. Germline CDR1 and CDR2: SGHTA and FQGNSA. This chain's CDR3 is CASGHIDRGSRNEQFF. CDR3 nucleotides: TGTGCCAGCGGCCATATAGACAGGGGATCGCGTAATGAGCAGTTCTTC.

CDR3 DNA sequence: TGTGCCAGCAGAACAGACAGGGGATCCTACGAGCAGTACTTC. Residues: CASRTDRGSYEQYF. The V call is TRBV7-2, the J call TRBJ2-7; 8 nucleotides line up with TRBD1. The CDR3 has 14 amino acids. The trim removed 6 bases at V and 1 base at J, leaving 5 bases unmatched. In germline, CDR1 is SGHTA, CDR2 FQGNSA.

V and J are TRBV7-2 and TRBJ2-1; D assignment may be TRBD1 or TRBD2 (7 bases each). The V gene lost 5 bases and the J gene lost 12 bases, with 17 bases spanning the gap. Looked up from germline, CDR1 is SGHTA and CDR2 is FQGNSA. The CDR3 is 13 residues long. The DNA for the CDR3 is TGTGCCAGCAGCGCCAACCCAGGGGGGGTGCAGTTCTTC. Amino acid sequence: CASSANPGGVQFF.

The rearrangement uses TRBV6-5 and TRBJ2-7, with D perhaps matching TRBD2 (6 bases). CDR3 length equals 13 residues. V shed 7 bases and J shed 5 bases, with 15 bases lying between them. CDR1 is MNHEY and CDR2 is SVGAGI in the germline V gene. The CDR3 protein is CASMSRRVNEQYF. The CDR3 DNA sequence: TGTGCCAGCATGAGTAGGAGGGTAAACGAGCAGTACTTC.

This chain connects TRBV7-9 to TRBJ1-6; tentative D call: TRBD1 (5 bases). This CDR3 spans 15 amino acids. The V and J ends lost 7 bases and 8 bases respectively, with 18 bases between them. Germline V gives CDR1 SEHNR, CDR2 FQNEAQ (reference sequence). The CDR3 DNA is TGTGCCAGCACTTCAACGCGGGGGAAGTATTCACCCCTCCACTTT. This translates into CASTSTRGKYSPLHF.

The rearrangement links TRBV30 to TRBJ1-3; the match to TRBD1 covers 9 bases. Per germline, CDR1 GTSNPN and CDR2 SVGIG (reference sequence). This CDR3 region has 15 residues. V trimming: 3 bases; J trimming: 3 bases; junction bases outside the gene matches: 6. The CDR3 DNA is TGTGCCTGGAGCGGGGACAGGGCGAGTGGAAACACCATATATTTT. This sequence encodes CAWSGDRASGNTIYF. Looking up the rest from reference TRBV30 and TRBJ1-3 gives the full variable domain: SQTIHQWPATLVQPVGSPLSLECTVEGTSNPNLYWYRQAAGRGLQLLFYSVGIGQISSEVPQNLSASRPQDRQFILSSKKLLLSDSGFYLCAWSGDRASGNTIYFGEGSWLTVV.

The chain is built from TRBV7-3 and TRBJ1-6; 9 bases match TRBD1. This CDR3 contains 17 residues. V trimming: 5 bases; J trimming: 7 bases; junction bases outside the gene matches: 12. Germline values: CDR1 SGHTA, CDR2 FQGTGA. CDR3 sequence: CASSPSVTGTGNSPLHF. The CDR3 bases are TGTGCCAGCAGCCCATCGGTCACCGGGACAGGGAATTCACCCCTCCACTTT.

The J gene is TRBJ1-1, the V gene TRBV7-3; TRBD1 agrees at 7 bases. Trimming removed 6 bases from V and 1 base from J; junction bases left unmatched: 2. The CDR3 consists of 13 residues. From germline, CDR1 is SGHTA and CDR2 FQGTGA. CDR3 protein: CASRRQGNTEAFF. The CDR3 bases are TGTGCCAGCAGAAGACAGGGGAACACTGAAGCTTTCTTT.

This chain connects TRBV6-5 to TRBJ1-2; no reliable D call. The V end was cut by 2 bases, the J end by 8 bases, with 6 bases between. There are 11 residues in the CDR3. CDR1 MNHEY and CDR2 SVGAGI come from the germline V gene. The CDR3 reads CASSYVEGYTF. Written as DNA, the CDR3 is TGTGCCAGCAGTTACGTTGAGGGCTACACCTTC.